The 12 T cell receptor beta chains in this list originate from one sample, sequenced in a study of spatial heterogeneity in lung cancer. TCRdb processed the 5' RACE reads anew with MiXCR; each CDR3 protein has one entry. The profile shows about 100,000 distinct CDR3 sequences, approximately 4.7% of them singletons. No cognate antigen is known for these TCRs. This sample's time point: sample taken at primary tumor resection. Study results and limitations: One measure, the expanded intratumoral alpha and beta TCR count, tracked tumor mutation counts.

The specimen was lung tumor tissue, collected at surgery. All receptors derive from a male donor with early-stage non-small cell lung cancer.

Concerning this clonotype: This sequence may be a read error, since a much larger clone differs from it by one base. The chain carries TRBV28 and TRBJ2-7; D unclear. CDR1 is MDHEN and CDR2 is SYDVKM in the germline V gene. The length of the CDR3 is 16 residues. The V and J ends lost 5 bases and 0 bases respectively, with 17 bases between them. This CDR3 reads CASSIRPTAFSYEQYF. The CDR3 DNA reads TGTGCCAGCAGTATAAGGCCCACAGCTTTCTCCTACGAGCAGTACTTC.

This clonotype has ten or more counts. This chain connects TRBV7-9 to TRBJ2-3; D gene unclear. Per germline, CDR1 SEHNR and CDR2 FQNEAQ (reference sequence). The CDR3 is made up of 12 amino acids. Trimming shortened V by 5 bases and J by 6 bases, and 9 bases separated the two germline ends. The CDR3, as DNA: TGTGCCAGCAGCCCGAACATGGATACGCAGTATTTT. This encodes CASSPNMDTQYF.

J is TRBJ2-7 and V is TRBV4-1; D not resolved. The germline CDR1 and CDR2 sequences are MGHRA and YSYEKL. The CDR3 consists of 14 residues. Trimming cost V 2 bases and J 3 bases, with 11 bases left between them. CDR3 loop: CASSQSSVSYEQYF. The DNA of the CDR3 is TGCGCCAGCAGCCAATCGTCGGTAAGCTACGAGCAGTACTTC.

This clonotype has at least ten counts. This sequence joins TRBV4-1 and TRBJ1-5, with D unclear. V lost 4 bases, J lost 6 bases, and 16 bases lay in between. Germline CDR1 MGHRA, CDR2 YSYEKL. This CDR3 contains 15 residues. The CDR3 DNA reads as TGCGCCAGCAGCCGCCCAGGAGGCGGAGGTCAGCCCCAGCATTTT. As protein: CASSRPGGGGQPQHF.

This clonotype was observed a few times. The chain couples TRBV28 to TRBJ2-4; D might be TRBD1 (5 bases). In germline, CDR1 is MDHEN, CDR2 SYDVKM. The CDR3 loop spans 17 amino acids. Trimming shortened V by 1 base and J by 5 bases, and 18 bases separated the two germline ends. The CDR3 protein is CASSLLGAEGAQNIQYF. The CDR3, as DNA: TGTGCCAGCAGTTTATTAGGGGCGGAAGGGGCCCAAAACATTCAGTACTTC.

Many counts were recorded for this clonotype. This chain connects TRBV28 to TRBJ2-4, with 8 bases identical to TRBD2. Germline CDR1 is MDHEN and CDR2 is SYDVKM. Losses at the gene ends were 5 bases for V and 11 bases for J; bases not matched to a gene: 11. The length of the CDR3 is 14 residues. In DNA form, the CDR3 reads TGTGCCAGCAGTCTACTAGCGGCGGGGACGGTTCAGTACTTC. This translates into CASSLLAAGTVQYF.

This clonotype was found many times. The chain couples TRBV20-1 to TRBJ2-7; D is undetermined. V was trimmed by 3 bases and J by 5 bases, leaving 11 bases between them. Germline V lookup: CDR1 DFQATT, CDR2 SNEGSKA (reference sequence). The CDR3 has 12 amino acids. Here the CDR3 reads CSASRPPNEQYF. CDR3 DNA sequence: TGCAGTGCTAGTAGACCCCCCAACGAGCAGTACTTC.

This clonotype was counted ten times or more. This chain joins TRBV20-1 and TRBJ1-1, with D hard to call. The germline V gene has CDR1 DFQATT and CDR2 SNEGSKA (reference sequence). V was cut by 1 base and J by 3 bases, with 9 bases left in between. The CDR3 sequence is 13 residues long. The CDR3 nucleotides read TGCAGTGCTAGAGCGGGATATGACACTGAAGCTTTCTTT. Its protein is CSARAGYDTEAFF.

This clonotype was counted many times. V is TRBV5-1 and J is TRBJ2-3; TRBD2 agrees at 9 bases. The V segment lost 2 bases and the J segment 1 base; nucleotides outside the gene matches: 5. Germline V gene sequence: CDR1 SGHRS, CDR2 YFSETQ. The CDR3 covers 16 residues. CDR3 nucleotides: TGCGCCAGCAGCTTTATAGCGGGAGATGGCACAGATACGCAGTATTTT. This sequence encodes CASSFIAGDGTDTQYF.

This clonotype was recorded a few times. The CDR3 DNA reads TGTGCCAGCAGTTTAGATAGTGTCAGGGAATTTCGTGAGACCCAGTACTTC. It translates to CASSLDSVREFRETQYF. The chain combines TRBV12-3 or TRBV12-4 with TRBJ2-5, with a weak D call TRBD1 (5 bases). The CDR3 contains 17 residues. V was trimmed by 1 base and J by 5 bases, leaving 20 bases between them.

In this sample, this clonotype turned up many times. V usage is TRBV12-3 or TRBV12-4 and J usage is TRBJ2-2; 11 nucleotides agree with TRBD2. CDR3 length: 17 amino acids. V was clipped by 6 bases and J by 3 bases; unmatched bases: 9. CDR3 DNA: TGTGCCAGCAGCCTAGCGGGAGGCTTCGGGGACACCGGGGAGCTGTTTTTT. Its translation: CASSLAGGFGDTGELFF.

Ten or more counts support this clonotype. The V gene is TRBV20-1, the J gene TRBJ2-2; maybe TRBD1 (5 bases). CDR1 is DFQATT, CDR2 SNEGSKA, per germline (reference sequence). The CDR3 consists of 13 residues. V was pared by 5 bases and J by 6 bases, with 13 bases between. This chain's CDR3 is CSARKGAPGELFF. The CDR3 nucleotides are TGCAGTGCTCGAAAAGGGGCCCCCGGGGAGCTGTTTTTT.